The present TCR beta chain was sequenced within a study of patients and donors after allogeneic stem cell transplantation. TCRdb re-called the RT-PCR reads through MiXCR, storing one row per CDR3 protein. Among about 96,000 distinct CDR3 sequences listed, approximately 49% were seen once. This clonotype was recorded a few times. This TCR came from a human donor who was either an allogeneic HSCT recipient or a stem cell or donor lymphocyte infusion donor (not recorded which). It is not recorded whose cells these are; they may come from a transplant donor. The sequencing sample was made of blood, either unsorted or a sorted T cell fraction (not recorded which).

CDR3 loop: CSANPKGLQGQGKAFF. In DNA form, the CDR3 reads TGCAGTGCCAATCCAAAGGGCCTACAGGGTCAAGGTAAAGCTTTCTTT. This sequence joins TRBV20-1 and TRBJ1-1, with D possibly TRBD1 on 6 matching bases. Germline assignment: CDR1 DFQATT and CDR2 SNEGSKA (reference sequence). The CDR3 loop spans 16 amino acids. Deletions cut 6 bases from V and 9 bases from J, with 29 bases between.